Following are 18 T cell receptor beta chains from one sample sequenced in a study of T cells after yellow fever vaccination. TCRdb ran MiXCR on the 5' RACE reads and lists one entry per CDR3 protein. The sample holds around 320,000 distinct CDR3 sequences, 9.5% to 12% seen once. Sequenced material: CD4+ T cells sorted from PBMCs, taken 45 days after the yellow fever booster vaccination. The receptors were gathered from a man younger than 30 who received the YFV17D yellow fever vaccine.

This clonotype was observed a handful of times. The chain joins TRBV24-1 to TRBJ2-3; D may correspond to TRBD1 or TRBD2 (5 bases each). The V end lost 4 bases, the J end lost 6 bases, and 19 bases lay between the germline ends. The CDR3 is 16 residues long. Germline values: CDR1 KGHDR, CDR2 SFDVKD. The CDR3 nucleotides read TGTGCCACCAGTGACCCCCAGGGTGGGGGATCGGATACGCAGTATTTT. Its protein product is CATSDPQGGGSDTQYF.

The chain links TRBV6-5 to TRBJ2-3; a weak D match, TRBD1 (5 bases). The CDR3 runs to 14 residues. V was clipped by 2 bases and J by 3 bases, with 9 bases between them. Germline CDR1 reads MNHEY; CDR2 reads SVGAGI. The CDR3: CASSYRGVTDTQYF. The CDR3 DNA reads as TGTGCCAGCAGTTACAGGGGCGTGACAGATACGCAGTATTTT.

This clonotype was seen only a few times. This chain joins TRBV30 and TRBJ1-3, with no clear D. V was pared by 5 bases and J by 1 base, with 9 bases between. Germline CDR1 is GTSNPN and CDR2 is SVGIG (reference sequence). The CDR3 covers 13 residues. The CDR3 sequence: CAWAKGSGNTIYF. The CDR3 DNA reads as TGTGCCTGGGCAAAAGGATCTGGAAACACCATATATTTT.

The CDR3 is CASSLGQGLNTEAFF. CDR3 sequence (DNA): TGTGCCAGCAGCTTGGGACAGGGCCTGAACACTGAAGCTTTCTTT. The chain joins TRBV5-4 to TRBJ1-1, with 7 bases that match TRBD1. The J segment lost 0 bases and the V segment lost 0 bases, leaving 2 bases of the junction unmatched. Per germline, CDR1 SGHNT and CDR2 YYREEE (reference sequence). The CDR3 has 15 amino acids.

V gene TRBV7-3 combines with J gene TRBJ2-3, with D possibly matching TRBD1 (6 bases). The V end was cut by 0 bases, the J end by 4 bases, with 14 bases between. This CDR3 is 16 amino acids long. Germline V gene sequence: CDR1 SGHTA, CDR2 FQGTGA. The CDR3, as DNA: TGTGCCAGCAGCTTAACGGGTTTACAGGGCCCAGATACGCAGTATTTT. Translation gives CASSLTGLQGPDTQYF. Based on the CDR3 plus reference TRBV7-3 and TRBJ2-3, the full variable domain is GAGVSQTPSNKVTEKGKYVELRCDPISGHTALYWYRQSLGQGPEFLIYFQGTGAADDSGLPNDRFFAVRPEGSVSTLKIQRTERGDSAVYLCASSLTGLQGPDTQYFGPGTRLTVL.

The J gene is TRBJ2-7, the V gene TRBV19, with TRBD1 identical over 8 bases. Germline CDR1 and CDR2: LNHDA and SQIVND (reference sequence). Trimming at V came to 3 bases and at J to 2 bases, leaving 9 bases not matched to a gene. The CDR3 runs to 16 residues. In nucleotides, the CDR3 is TGTGCCAGTAGTATCATATCAGGGGGCAACCCCTACGAGCAGTACTTC. Residues: CASSIISGGNPYEQYF.

In its sample, this clonotype was seen a few times. The V and J genes are TRBV7-9 and TRBJ1-5; D is ambiguous. Trimming shortened V by 0 bases and J by 7 bases, and 13 bases separated the two germline ends. Germline V CDR1 and CDR2: SEHNR, FQNEAQ (reference sequence). The CDR3 runs 15 residues. CDR3 sequence: CASSLAGGVGQPQHF. The CDR3 DNA is TGTGCCAGCAGCTTAGCCGGCGGTGTAGGCCAGCCCCAGCATTTT.

The chain's CDR3 is CASGATSTNEKLFF. The CDR3, as DNA: TGTGCCAGCGGGGCCACTTCAACTAATGAAAAACTGTTTTTT. V gene TRBV6-5 combines with J gene TRBJ1-4, with D perhaps TRBD1 (5 bases). Germline lookup yields CDR1 MNHEY and CDR2 SVGAGI. This CDR3 contains 14 residues. V was cut by 8 bases and J by 0 bases, with 10 bases left in between.

This clonotype was observed a few times. The gene calls are TRBV7-2 and TRBJ2-2; perhaps D is TRBD1 or TRBD2 (5 bases each). Germline V lookup: CDR1 SGHTA, CDR2 FQGNSA. V dropped 4 bases and J dropped 6 bases, with 12 bases sitting between them. The CDR3 consists of 14 residues. This chain's CDR3 is CASSYHQGAGELFF. The DNA of the CDR3 is TGTGCCAGCAGCTACCACCAGGGAGCCGGGGAGCTGTTTTTT.

This clonotype was counted a few times. The chain combines TRBV9 with TRBJ2-4; 10 bases map to TRBD1. Germline lookup yields CDR1 SGDLS and CDR2 YYNGEE. The CDR3 totals 15 residues. With 0 bases clipped from V and 8 bases from J, the junction kept 5 bases outside the gene matches. The CDR3, as DNA: TGTGCCAGCAGCGTAGGGGAGGGGACAGGGGACATTCAGTACTTC. The encoded protein is CASSVGEGTGDIQYF.

Ten or more counts support this clonotype. The chain uses TRBV7-2 and TRBJ2-7; D possibly corresponds to TRBD1 (6 bases). This CDR3 is 14 amino acids long. V was cut by 3 bases and J by 4 bases, with 13 bases left in between. Germline V lookup: CDR1 SGHTA, CDR2 FQGNSA. The CDR3 loop reads CASSFLGRGYEQYV. CDR3 DNA: TGTGCCAGCAGCTTTTTGGGCAGGGGTTACGAGCAGTACGTC.

This clonotype has a handful of counts. J is TRBJ2-3 and V is TRBV4-2; 9 bases are shared with TRBD1. The J segment lost 5 bases and the V segment lost 5 bases, leaving 5 bases of the junction unmatched. The CDR3 totals 14 residues. The germline V gene encodes CDR1 LGHNA and CDR2 YNFKEQ. CDR3: CASSGGQGEDTQYF. The CDR3 DNA follows: TGTGCCAGCAGCGGGGGACAGGGTGAAGATACGCAGTATTTT.

This clonotype has at least ten counts. This chain joins TRBV5-1 and TRBJ1-4; D gene ambiguous. The CDR3 has 15 amino acids. V was pared by 4 bases and J by 5 bases, with 15 bases between. In germline, CDR1 is SGHRS, CDR2 YFSETQ. The CDR3 DNA reads as TGCGCCAGCAGCCCGGTCAGCCCAGGAAATGAAAAACTGTTTTTT. It codes for CASSPVSPGNEKLFF. Combining the CDR3 with reference TRBV5-1 and TRBJ1-4 gives the whole variable domain KAGVTQTPRYLIKTRGQQVTLSCSPISGHRSVSWYQQTPGQGLQFLFEYFSETQRNKGNFPGRFSGRQFSNSRSEMNVSTLELGDSALYLCASSPVSPGNEKLFFGSGTQLSVL.

This chain links TRBV19 with TRBJ2-2, with 9 bases aligning to TRBD2. V shed 6 bases and J 3 bases; nucleotides not matched to a gene: 5. This CDR3 has 15 residues. CDR1 and CDR2 from the germline V gene are LNHDA and SQIVND (reference sequence). CDR3 in amino acids: CASRTAGGHTGELFF. The CDR3 bases are TGTGCCAGTAGAACAGCGGGGGGCCACACCGGGGAGCTGTTTTTT.

The CDR3 sequence is CASSRGLANTGELFF. Written as DNA, the CDR3 is TGTGCCAGCAGCCGGGGACTTGCGAACACCGGGGAGCTGTTTTTT. The chain is built from TRBV5-4 and TRBJ2-2, with D perhaps TRBD2 (6 bases). This CDR3 is 15 amino acids long. V dropped 4 bases and J dropped 0 bases, with 10 bases sitting between them. Looked up from germline, CDR1 is SGHNT and CDR2 is YYREEE (reference sequence).

This chain links TRBV5-1 with TRBJ2-6; 8 bases line up with TRBD1. The CDR3 length is 17 residues. Germline CDR1 SGHRS, CDR2 YFSETQ. Trimming removed 2 bases from V and 2 bases from J; junction bases left unmatched: 6. The CDR3 reads CASSFGQGSTGANVLTF. In DNA form, the CDR3 reads TGCGCCAGCAGCTTCGGACAGGGCAGTACTGGGGCCAACGTCCTGACTTTC.

The CDR3 region is CAISTGEADTQYF. CDR3 bases: TGTGCCATCTCGACAGGGGAGGCCGATACGCAGTATTTT. The rearrangement links TRBV2 to TRBJ2-3; 8 nucleotides align to TRBD1. The V gene end was trimmed by 10 bases and the J gene end by 6 bases; junction bases not matched to a gene: 9. From germline, CDR1 is SNHLY and CDR2 FYNNEI. This CDR3 region has 13 residues.

This clonotype was observed a handful of times. The chain links TRBV7-2 to TRBJ2-1; D is undetermined. Germline CDR1 SGHTA, CDR2 FQGNSA. Trimming stripped 8 bases from V and 12 bases from J, with 17 bases between. The CDR3 contains 12 residues. This chain's CDR3 is CASRRLGDVQFF. The CDR3 DNA reads TGTGCCAGCCGGAGATTAGGTGATGTGCAGTTCTTC.